These 31 T cell receptor beta chains were sequenced from one sample in a study of T-cell reconstitution after alpha-beta-depleted transplantation in children (dated by TCRdb to the mid-2010s). The library was made by PCR. The data were produced on an Illumina HiSeq 2500. TCR library preparation used molecular barcoding, with unique molecular identifiers applied to normalize quantification of the TCRbeta repertoire. The public reads were reprocessed in TCRdb via fastp at Q25 and MiXCR, keeping in-frame beta chains. For every CDR3 protein sequence, its rows merge into one entry that carries the most common genes and DNA. Counted in this sample were about 610,000 distinct CDR3 sequences; about 10% of them appeared once. The ten most abundant clones make up about 4.3% of the sample. Sequenced here: PBMCs from the stem cell graft donor, sampled from the stem cell graft. These receptors came from a human donor who donated a stem cell graft to a child with acute myeloid leukemia.

The rearrangement uses TRBV6-5 and TRBJ2-5, with 12 positions matching TRBD2. This CDR3 comprises 16 residues. CDR1 is MNHEY, CDR2 SVGAGI, per germline. V gave up 4 bases and J gave up 4 bases; unmatched junction bases: 7. DNA for the CDR3: TGTGCCAGCAGTTCCCCGGTGACTAGCGGGGGAGAGACCCAGTACTTC. This translates into CASSSPVTSGGETQYF.

V and J are TRBV5-5 and TRBJ2-2; 8 bases map to TRBD1. The CDR3 has 17 amino acids. Germline V CDR1 and CDR2: SGHKS, YYEKEE (reference sequence). V was pared by 2 bases and J by 0 bases, with 6 bases of the junction left unmatched. This CDR3 reads CASSLGTGGTNTGELFF. CDR3 in DNA: TGTGCCAGCAGCTTAGGGACAGGTGGTACGAACACCGGGGAGCTGTTTTTT.

V is TRBV28 and J is TRBJ2-7, with 9 bases matching TRBD1. The J segment lost 5 bases and the V segment lost 5 bases, leaving 7 bases of the junction unmatched. The germline V gene encodes CDR1 MDHEN and CDR2 SYDVKM. CDR3 length equals 14 residues. CDR3 nucleotide sequence: TGTGCCAGCAGTCCGACAGGGGGACGGGACGAGCAGTACTTC. It specifies CASSPTGGRDEQYF. The full variable domain, its missing parts supplied by reference TRBV28 and TRBJ2-7, is DVKVTQSSRYLVKRTGEKVFLECVQDMDHENMFWYRQDPGLGLRLIYFSYDVKMKEKGDIPEGYSVSREKKERFSLILESASTNQTSMYLCASSPTGGRDEQYFGPGTRLTVT.

This clonotype has just a few counts. The V gene is TRBV28, the J gene TRBJ1-2; 7 nucleotides agree with TRBD1. There are 14 residues in the CDR3. The trim removed 5 bases at V and 4 bases at J, leaving 7 bases unmatched. Per the germline V gene, CDR1 is MDHEN and CDR2 is SYDVKM. The CDR3 DNA follows: TGTGCCAGCAGTATAAGGGGGCGCATCTATGGCTACACCTTC. It encodes CASSIRGRIYGYTF.

V and J are TRBV12-3 or TRBV12-4 and TRBJ1-2; possible D gene TRBD1, 6 bases. The CDR3 runs 16 residues. Deletions cut 5 bases from V and 3 bases from J, with 19 bases between. CDR3: CASSAPGGLSDYGYTF. CDR3 nucleotide sequence: TGTGCCAGCAGTGCGCCGGGGGGGCTAAGTGACTATGGCTACACCTTC.

This clonotype appeared many times. This rearrangement joins TRBV4-3 to TRBJ2-7; 9 bases agree with TRBD1. The CDR3 is made up of 17 amino acids. V shed 2 bases and J 2 bases; nucleotides not matched to a gene: 10. Germline lookup yields CDR1 LGHNA and CDR2 YSLEER. CDR3 residues: CASSQSISGTGTYEQYF. As DNA, the CDR3 is TGCGCCAGCAGCCAATCTATATCCGGGACAGGGACCTACGAGCAGTACTTC.

This clonotype was counted ten times or more. V usage is TRBV28 and J usage is TRBJ2-7; TRBD1 is a possible D gene (5 bases). From germline, CDR1 is MDHEN and CDR2 SYDVKM. CDR3 size: 12 residues. Trimming shortened V by 6 bases and J by 9 bases, and 15 bases separated the two germline ends. This CDR3 is CASRQDRKGQYF. As DNA, the CDR3 is TGTGCCAGCAGACAGGACCGGAAAGGGCAGTACTTC.

Comments on this clonotype: The conserved phenylalanine or tryptophan is not found at the CDR3 terminus, so this likely reflects a read error. The chain carries TRBV20-1 and TRBJ1-1; D remains unclear. Trimming removed 1 base at V and 8 bases at J, with 11 bases between. Per germline, CDR1 DFQATT and CDR2 SNEGSKA (reference sequence). The CDR3 runs 12 residues. For the CDR3, the DNA is TGCAGTGCTAGAGGCCTCGCATCCGAAGCTTTCGTT. Protein product: CSARGLASEAFV.

In this sample, this clonotype turned up a few times. The rearrangement links TRBV5-4 to TRBJ2-1; 10 bases are shared with TRBD2. Losses at the gene ends were 2 bases for V and 10 bases for J; bases not matched to a gene: 6. The germline V gene encodes CDR1 SGHNT and CDR2 YYREEE (reference sequence). CDR3 length equals 14 residues. The CDR3 nucleotides are TGTGCCAGCAGCTTAGGGGGGACTAGCGTGGAGCAGTTCTTC. Translated, it gives CASSLGGTSVEQFF.

CDR3 sequence (DNA): TGCAGTGCTGGGCTAGCGGGATTACCCAATGAGCAGTTCTTC. This encodes CSAGLAGLPNEQFF. The chain links TRBV20-1 to TRBJ2-1; 9 bases are shared with TRBD2. The trim removed 5 bases at V and 6 bases at J, leaving 8 bases unmatched. Germline V gene data show CDR1 as DFQATT and CDR2 as SNEGSKA (reference sequence). This CDR3 is 14 amino acids long.

This clonotype was seen ten or more times. The chain couples TRBV20-1 to TRBJ2-7; 9 bases align to TRBD2. The CDR3 consists of 16 residues. V was clipped by 8 bases and J by 0 bases; unmatched bases: 14. CDR1 DFQATT and CDR2 SNEGSKA come from the germline V gene (reference sequence). CDR3 in amino acids: CSTKPQGGRASYEQYF. The CDR3 nucleotides are TGCAGTACGAAGCCCCAAGGCGGGAGGGCCTCCTACGAGCAGTACTTC.

With respect to this clonotype: Given the absence of the conserved phenylalanine or tryptophan at the CDR3 end, a read error is likely. J is TRBJ2-1 and V is TRBV4-3; D gene ambiguous. V lost 0 bases to trimming and J lost 6 bases, with 9 bases between them. Germline V gives CDR1 LGHNA, CDR2 YSLEER. The CDR3 spans 14 residues. DNA of the CDR3: TGCGCCAGCAGCCAAGAACGAGTTTTCAATGAGCAGTTCTCC. It yields the protein CASSQERVFNEQFS.

This clonotype was recorded many times. This chain joins TRBV5-1 and TRBJ1-2; no firm D call. V was pared by 0 bases and J by 3 bases, with 12 bases between. Looked up from germline, CDR1 is SGHRS and CDR2 is YFSETQ. The CDR3 sequence is 15 residues long. CDR3 residues: CASSLGVSGDYGYTF. CDR3 in DNA: TGCGCCAGCAGCTTGGGGGTCTCCGGAGACTATGGCTACACCTTC. Full variable domain (outside the CDR3, taken from reference TRBV5-1 and TRBJ1-2): KAGVTQTPRYLIKTRGQQVTLSCSPISGHRSVSWYQQTPGQGLQFLFEYFSETQRNKGNFPGRFSGRQFSNSRSEMNVSTLELGDSALYLCASSLGVSGDYGYTFGSGTRLTVV.

This clonotype was observed at least ten times. The chain uses TRBV3-1 and TRBJ2-7, with TRBD2 as a possible D gene (5 bases). The CDR3 totals 12 residues. The ends were cut back, 3 bases at V and 3 bases at J, with 6 bases in the middle. Per germline, CDR1 LGHDT and CDR2 YNNKEL (reference sequence). In DNA form, the CDR3 reads TGTGCCAGCAGCCACACTAGCTACGAGCAGTACTTC. It translates to CASSHTSYEQYF.

In its sample, this clonotype was seen a few times. The chain combines TRBV9 with TRBJ2-3, with D perhaps TRBD2 (6 bases). The ends were cut back, 0 bases at V and 7 bases at J, with 18 bases in the middle. CDR1 and CDR2 from the germline V gene are SGDLS and YYNGEE. This CDR3 is 16 amino acids long. The CDR3 region is CASSVVGTGSGNTQYF. The CDR3, as DNA: TGTGCCAGCAGCGTAGTGGGGACCGGGAGTGGGAATACGCAGTATTTT. Together with reference TRBV9 and TRBJ2-3, the CDR3 gives the full variable domain: DSGVTQTPKHLITATGQRVTLRCSPRSGDLSVYWYQQSLDQGLQFLIQYYNGEERAKGNILERFSAQQFPDLHSELNLSSLELGDSALYFCASSVVGTGSGNTQYFGPGTRLTVL.

This clonotype was seen more than once but under ten times. The chain recombines TRBV27 with TRBJ1-2, with unresolved D. CDR1 and CDR2 (germline): MNHEY, SMNVEV (reference sequence). This CDR3 has 15 amino acids. V lost 2 bases, J lost 0 bases, and 10 bases lay in between. For the CDR3, the DNA is TGTGCCAGCAGTTTAAGGTCAGCTTCTAACTATGGCTACACCTTC. This gives the protein CASSLRSASNYGYTF.

This chain uses TRBV20-1 with TRBJ2-2; TRBD2 might be the D (5 bases). CDR1 is DFQATT, CDR2 SNEGSKA, per germline (reference sequence). CDR3 size: 14 residues. Deletions cut 2 bases from V and 6 bases from J, with 13 bases between. As DNA, the CDR3 is TGCAGTGCTAGACCCTCCGGGAAGGCCGGGGAGCTGTTTTTT. It specifies CSARPSGKAGELFF.

A few counts support this clonotype. V usage is TRBV6-1 and J usage is TRBJ2-3; D tentatively fits TRBD1 or TRBD2 (5 bases each). Germline V gives CDR1 MNHNS, CDR2 SASEGT. The CDR3 loop spans 15 amino acids. Deletions cut 6 bases from V and 0 bases from J, with 13 bases between. The CDR3 coding sequence is TGTGCCAGCAGCCCCTTCGGGGCAAGCACAGATACGCAGTATTTT. It encodes CASSPFGASTDTQYF.

The chain carries TRBV7-2 and TRBJ2-7, with a possible D match to TRBD2 (5 bases). With 2 bases removed from V and 1 base from J, the gap between germline ends came to 15 bases. The CDR3 runs to 16 residues. Looked up from germline, CDR1 is SGHTA and CDR2 is FQGNSA. DNA for the CDR3: TGTGCCAGCAGCTTAAGCTTGATAGGGAGTTCCTACGAGCAGTACTTC. It encodes CASSLSLIGSSYEQYF.

This clonotype showed up many times. This chain joins TRBV30 and TRBJ2-6; tentatively, D is TRBD1 or TRBD2 (6 bases each). The CDR3 covers 18 residues. Germline V lookup: CDR1 GTSNPN, CDR2 SVGIG (reference sequence). Between the trimmed V and J ends, which lost 2 bases and 1 base, there was a span of 18 bases. CDR3 coding DNA: TGTGCCTGGAGTCGTATAGGGGGGTCTCTATCTGGGGCCAACGTCCTGACTTTC. It specifies CAWSRIGGSLSGANVLTF.

V and J are TRBV25-1 and TRBJ2-1, with TRBD2 as a possible D gene (5 bases). Germline CDR1 reads MGHDK; CDR2 reads SYGVNS. Trimming left V 3 bases short and J 7 bases short, with 10 bases between. This CDR3 has 13 residues. DNA for the CDR3: TGTGCCAGCAGTGACCCCGGACTTAATGAGCAGTTCTTC. Translation: CASSDPGLNEQFF.

This clonotype was observed a few times. The chain combines TRBV5-1 with TRBJ2-1; D call uncertain. The V gene lost 4 bases and the J gene lost 0 bases, with 11 bases spanning the gap. The length of the CDR3 is 15 residues. Looked up from germline, CDR1 is SGHRS and CDR2 is YFSETQ. Here the CDR3 reads CASSISRSSYNEQFF. The CDR3, as DNA: TGCGCCAGCAGCATAAGCAGAAGCTCCTACAATGAGCAGTTCTTC.

This clonotype was recorded a few times. The gene calls are TRBV27 and TRBJ1-5, with D maybe TRBD1 (5 bases). CDR3 length: 14 residues. V was cut by 5 bases and J by 2 bases, with 10 bases left in between. Germline V lookup: CDR1 MNHEY, CDR2 SMNVEV (reference sequence). The DNA of the CDR3 is TGTGCCAGCAGTAACCAAGGGGGCAATCAGCCCCAGCATTTT. Its translation is CASSNQGGNQPQHF.

This clonotype turned up a few times. The gene calls are TRBV4-2 and TRBJ2-6, with D perhaps TRBD1 (6 bases). The germline gives CDR1 LGHNA, CDR2 YNFKEQ. The CDR3 runs to 20 residues. V lost 2 bases and J 1 base, leaving 21 bases between the germline ends. The CDR3 DNA sequence: TGTGCCAGCAGCCAATCCTCCATCAGGGGCGCTCAATCTGGGGCCAACGTCCTGACTTTC. This translates into CASSQSSIRGAQSGANVLTF.

In this sample, this clonotype turned up a few times. The CDR3 reads CASSYSGASGSYNEQFF. CDR3 DNA: TGTGCCAGCAGCTATAGCGGGGCAAGTGGTTCCTACAATGAGCAGTTCTTC. V is TRBV7-2 and J is TRBJ2-1; 8 positions agree with TRBD2. Germline-derived CDR1 and CDR2 are SGHTA and FQGNSA. The CDR3 totals 17 residues. The V and J ends lost 4 bases and 1 base, in that order; junction bases with no gene match: 9.

Worth noting for this clonotype: A much larger clone differs from this one at a single base, so this may be a read error. The chain is built from TRBV6-5 and TRBJ1-1, with 7 nucleotides matching TRBD1. Germline V lookup: CDR1 MNHEY, CDR2 SVGAGI. The CDR3 consists of 15 residues. CDR3: CASRYSPGGNTEAFF. Here the CDR3 DNA reads TGTGCCAGCAGATACTCGCCAGGGGGGAACACTGAAGCTTTCTTT.

In its sample, this clonotype was seen a few times. J is TRBJ2-7 and V is TRBV12-3 or TRBV12-4; 10 positions match TRBD1. The CDR3 totals 13 residues. Trimming removed 6 bases from V and 4 bases from J; junction bases left unmatched: 3. CDR3 sequence reads: CASRPDRGYEQYF. The CDR3 nucleotides are TGTGCCAGCAGACCGGACAGGGGGTACGAGCAGTACTTC.

This chain links TRBV19 with TRBJ2-7, with D perhaps TRBD2 (5 bases). The CDR3 is made up of 14 amino acids. Germline CDR1 reads LNHDA; CDR2 reads SQIVND (reference sequence). Trimming pared 10 bases from V and 3 bases from J, leaving 19 bases between. The CDR3 DNA follows: TGTGCCACCTCTCGCCGGGGATTGGACTACGAGCAGTACTTC. As protein: CATSRRGLDYEQYF. The full variable domain, with the rest looked up from reference TRBV19 and TRBJ2-7, is DGGITQSPKYLFRKEGQNVTLSCEQNLNHDAMYWYRQDPGQGLRLIYYSQIVNDFQKGDIAEGYSVSREKKESFPLTVTSAQKNPTAFYLCATSRRGLDYEQYFGPGTRLTVT.

This clonotype was observed many times. The V call is TRBV5-6, the J call TRBJ2-7; unclear D gene. This CDR3 comprises 12 residues. Trimming cost V 4 bases and J 3 bases, with 8 bases left between them. Germline CDR1 reads SGHDT; CDR2 reads YYEEEE. The CDR3: CASSAYSYEQYF. In DNA, the CDR3 is TGTGCCAGCAGCGCCTACAGCTACGAGCAGTACTTC.

This clonotype was seen a few times. The V gene is TRBV11-1, the J gene TRBJ2-2; unclear D gene. Between the trimmed V and J ends, which lost 5 bases and 0 bases, there was a span of 19 bases. The germline gives CDR1 SGHAT, CDR2 FQDESV (reference sequence). CDR3 length: 18 residues. CDR3: CASSPRILGVTNTGELFF. The CDR3 bases are TGTGCCAGCAGCCCCCGTATTTTAGGAGTTACGAACACCGGGGAGCTGTTTTTT. Filled out from reference TRBV11-1 and TRBJ2-2, the complete variable domain reads EAEVAQSPRYKITEKSQAVAFWCDPISGHATLYWYRQILGQGPELLVQFQDESVVDDSQLPKDRFSAERLKGVDSTLKIQPAELGDSAMYLCASSPRILGVTNTGELFFGEGSRLTVL.

This clonotype was seen a few times. The chain has TRBV4-3 and TRBJ2-3; D gene ambiguous. Per germline, CDR1 LGHNA and CDR2 YSLEER. The CDR3 has 14 residues. V was cut by 1 base and J by 4 bases, with 9 bases left in between. The CDR3 DNA is TGCGCCAGCAGCCAAGTAACCGAGGCAGATACGCAGTATTTT. Its protein product is CASSQVTEADTQYF.